This T cell receptor (beta chain) was recorded in a study of blood T cells in healthy people across ages. CDR3 length: 13 amino acids. Germline CDR1 DFQATT, CDR2 SNEGSKA (reference sequence). Next came a second PCR, run for about 6 to 11 cycles, which used a sample-barcoded 5' primer along with a J-beta primer mix. A single record per CDR3 protein comes from TCRdb applying MiXCR to the 5' RACE reads. The sample shows roughly 800,000 distinct CDR3 sequences, roughly 64% of them seen only once. PBMCs numbering at least 6 million were isolated per sample. Material for sequencing was blood. The genes are TRBV20-1 and TRBJ2-1, with 7 nucleotides matching TRBD2. The J call may be in error: the DNA end matches TRBJ2-7 better. The TCR comes from a man aged 25-45 years in good health. CDR3 in amino acids: CSARTGRFNEQYF. The CDR3 coding sequence is TGCAGTGCCCGCACCGGGAGGTTCAACGAGCAGTACTTC.